These 16 T cell receptor beta chains came from one sample sequenced in a study of PD-1 blockade in classical Hodgkin lymphoma. Profiling relied on immunoSEQ multiplex PCR, and the TCRdb table lists in-frame clones only, not all of them. Here the sample spans some 2,600 clones, more than 60% being singletons. No patient escaped relapse after autologous stem cell transplantation, and brentuximab vedotin exposure varied. Investigators obtained CD8+ T cells from thawed PBMCs by magnetic negative selection. This specimen was CD8+ T cells from blood, taken at baseline. The receptor set was obtained from a human donor with classical Hodgkin lymphoma.

V is TRBV4-1 and J is TRBJ2-1; 7 positions match TRBD2. V lost 4 bases, J lost 8 bases, and 14 bases stayed unmatched. Germline V gene lookup returns CDR1 MGHRA and CDR2 YSYEKL. CDR3 length equals 16 residues. As DNA, the CDR3 is TGCGCCAGCAGCCCCGTTGGCGGGGGACGTTTAGATGAGCAGTTCTTC. Its translation: CASSPVGGGRLDEQFF.

The J gene is TRBJ2-7, the V gene TRBV7-8; 7 bases are a match to TRBD1. The V and J ends lost 3 bases and 1 base, in that order; junction bases with no gene match: 6. This CDR3 region has 15 residues. CDR1 is SGHVS and CDR2 is FQNEAQ in the germline V gene. The CDR3 region is CASSLGPGQSYEQYF. The CDR3 DNA sequence: TGTGCCAGCAGCTTGGGACCGGGACAGTCCTACGAGCAGTACTTC. The full variable domain, in which reference TRBV7-8 and TRBJ2-7 provide the parts outside the CDR3, is GAGVSQSPRYKVAKRGQDVALRCDPISGHVSLFWYQQALGQGPEFLTYFQNEAQLDKSGLPSDRFFAERPEGSVSTLKIQRTQQEDSAVYLCASSLGPGQSYEQYFGPGTRLTVT.

The rearrangement links TRBV7-9 to TRBJ2-7, with 7 positions matching TRBD1. J gave up 2 bases and V 5 bases, and 6 bases lay outside the gene matches. The germline V gene encodes CDR1 SEHNR and CDR2 FQNEAQ (reference sequence). The CDR3 loop spans 14 amino acids. CDR3 bases: TGTGCCAGCAGCCAGTGGGACAGACCCTACGAGCAGTACTTC. It is translated as CASSQWDRPYEQYF.

The chain recombines TRBV27 with TRBJ2-7; D call uncertain. V was trimmed by 2 bases and J by 1 base, leaving 12 bases between them. The germline gives CDR1 MNHEY, CDR2 SMNVEV (reference sequence). This CDR3 has 15 amino acids. The CDR3 nucleotides read TGTGCCAGCAGTTTAATGGGTCAGACTTCCTACGAGCAGTACTTC. Translated, it gives CASSLMGQTSYEQYF.

The genes are TRBV2 and TRBJ1-1; D is unresolved. The germline V gene has CDR1 SNHLY and CDR2 FYNNEI. This CDR3 has 15 amino acids. V lost 7 bases and J 1 base, leaving 16 bases between the germline ends. The CDR3 loop is CASKEALNWNTEAFF. The CDR3 DNA follows: TGTGCCAGCAAGGAGGCGCTTAATTGGAACACTGAAGCTTTCTTT.

The genes are TRBV5-8 and TRBJ2-3; D gene ambiguous. V shed 2 bases and J shed 8 bases, with 15 bases lying between them. Germline lookup yields CDR1 SGHTS and CDR2 YDEGEE. The CDR3 is made up of 14 amino acids. The CDR3 spells CASSFWAVISTQYF. CDR3 coding DNA: TGTGCCAGCAGCTTCTGGGCCGTAATTTCTACGCAGTATTTT.

The chain carries TRBV2 and TRBJ2-5; the D gene could be TRBD1 or TRBD2 (6 bases each). Per the germline V gene, CDR1 is SNHLY and CDR2 is FYNNEI. This CDR3 contains 13 residues. Trimming left V 4 bases short and J 3 bases short, with 9 bases between. The CDR3: CASSGGAEETQYF. The CDR3, as DNA: TGTGCCAGCAGTGGGGGGGCAGAAGAGACCCAGTACTTC.

The gene calls are TRBV9 and TRBJ2-3; 9 positions agree with TRBD2. The ends lost 2 bases at V and 4 bases at J; junction bases unmatched: 8. The CDR3 is 16 residues long. The germline V gene has CDR1 SGDLS and CDR2 YYNGEE. The CDR3 is CASSVYLAGPADTQYF. In nucleotides, the CDR3 is TGTGCCAGCAGCGTGTACCTAGCGGGGCCCGCAGATACGCAGTATTTT.

The chain combines TRBV7-9 with TRBJ2-7; D may be TRBD1 or TRBD2 (6 bases each). The CDR3 extends over 14 amino acids. With 1 base removed from V and 4 bases from J, the gap between germline ends came to 11 bases. The germline CDR1 and CDR2 sequences are SEHNR and FQNEAQ (reference sequence). The CDR3: CASSLEGGKYEQYF. The CDR3 DNA follows: TGTGCCAGCAGCTTAGAGGGGGGCAAATACGAGCAGTACTTC.

CDR3 nucleotide sequence: TGTGCCAGCAGCCCAACCCTTTACTCCCTGAATCCCTGGAGCTACACCTTC. Protein: CASSPTLYSLNPWSYTF. V usage is TRBV25-1 and J usage is TRBJ1-2; D is undetermined. Between the trimmed V and J ends, which lost 6 bases and 9 bases, there was a span of 29 bases. The germline gives CDR1 MGHDK, CDR2 SYGVNS. The CDR3 is made up of 17 amino acids.

The rearrangement links TRBV13 to TRBJ1-5; no clear D. The CDR3 runs 14 residues. Germline values: CDR1 PRHDT, CDR2 FYEKMQ (reference sequence). V was trimmed by 5 bases and J by 1 base, leaving 9 bases between them. The CDR3 sequence: CASSQTPSNQPQHF. CDR3 DNA: TGTGCCAGCAGCCAGACACCGAGCAATCAGCCCCAGCATTTT.

The chain recombines TRBV28 with TRBJ2-7, with D unresolved. Trimming cost V 3 bases and J 2 bases, with 8 bases left between them. Germline values: CDR1 MDHEN, CDR2 SYDVKM. The CDR3 spans 13 residues. CDR3 sequence: CASSFHSAYEQYF. The CDR3 DNA reads as TGTGCCAGCAGTTTTCACAGCGCCTACGAGCAGTACTTC.

In DNA, the CDR3 is TGTGCCACCAGCAGAGTATCCCCCGGAAAACTGTTTTTT. Encoded protein: CATSRVSPGKLFF. The chain couples TRBV15 to TRBJ1-4; no reliable D call. V lost 1 base to trimming and J lost 10 bases, with 10 bases between them. CDR1 and CDR2 from the germline V gene are LNHNV and YYDKDF (reference sequence). The CDR3 has 13 amino acids.

This rearrangement joins TRBV7-9 to TRBJ2-3; 7 positions agree with TRBD2. J lost 8 bases, V lost 7 bases, and 6 bases had no gene match. Germline V CDR1 and CDR2: SEHNR, FQNEAQ (reference sequence). This CDR3 is built from 12 residues. The DNA of the CDR3 is TGTGCCAGCACCCCCGGGGAGGGTACGCAGTATTTT. It yields the protein CASTPGEGTQYF.

A few counts support this clone. This chain connects TRBV4-1 to TRBJ2-7, with TRBD1 matching over 11 bases. This CDR3 is built from 13 residues. The germline V gene encodes CDR1 MGHRA and CDR2 YSYEKL. The J segment lost 6 bases and the V segment lost 3 bases, leaving 1 base of the junction unmatched. CDR3 in amino acids: CASSHGTGGEQYF. CDR3 in DNA: TGCGCCAGCAGCCACGGGACAGGGGGCGAGCAGTACTTC.

The CDR3 loop is CATSRRAATGELFF. The DNA of the CDR3 is TGTGCCACCAGCAGAAGGGCAGCCACCGGGGAGCTGTTTTTT. The chain uses TRBV15 and TRBJ2-2; no reliable D call. V shed 2 bases and J shed 4 bases, with 8 bases lying between them. Looked up from germline, CDR1 is LNHNV and CDR2 is YYDKDF (reference sequence). This CDR3 spans 14 amino acids.